The 3 T cell receptor beta chains below were found in one sample sequenced in a study of blood T cell repertoires in COVID-19. TCRdb's copy holds only in-frame clones and misses some; the assay was immunoSEQ multiplex PCR. The sample has some 310,000 clones; nearly 90% are singletons. The sequenced sample was peripheral blood. The source of these receptors is a woman aged 40 to 50 with COVID-19, enrolled during active disease.

This chain links TRBV29-1 with TRBJ1-4, with TRBD1 matching over 10 bases. The J segment lost 3 bases and the V segment lost 7 bases, leaving 8 bases of the junction unmatched. The CDR3 is 15 amino acids. Germline V gene sequence: CDR1 SQVTM, CDR2 ANQGSEA. Here the CDR3 DNA reads TGCAGCGCCAAGACAGGGGGCTCCCCTAATGAAAAACTGTTTTTT. This codes for CSAKTGGSPNEKLFF.

DNA for the CDR3: TGTGCCAGCAGTTTATTTTCCAGGGGCCACTATGGCTACACCTTC. Protein: CASSLFSRGHYGYTF. The chain links TRBV28 to TRBJ1-2; TRBD1 might be the D (6 bases). This CDR3 region has 15 residues. In germline, CDR1 is MDHEN, CDR2 SYDVKM. Deletions cut 1 base from V and 3 bases from J, with 12 bases between.

V and J are TRBV4-1 and TRBJ2-1; possibly TRBD2 for D (6 bases). The CDR3 extends over 16 amino acids. Germline CDR1 and CDR2: MGHRA and YSYEKL. The V end was cut by 0 bases, the J end by 0 bases, with 9 bases between. CDR3: CASSQDGGSSYNEQFF. The CDR3, as DNA: TGCGCCAGCAGCCAAGATGGGGGGAGCTCCTACAATGAGCAGTTCTTC.